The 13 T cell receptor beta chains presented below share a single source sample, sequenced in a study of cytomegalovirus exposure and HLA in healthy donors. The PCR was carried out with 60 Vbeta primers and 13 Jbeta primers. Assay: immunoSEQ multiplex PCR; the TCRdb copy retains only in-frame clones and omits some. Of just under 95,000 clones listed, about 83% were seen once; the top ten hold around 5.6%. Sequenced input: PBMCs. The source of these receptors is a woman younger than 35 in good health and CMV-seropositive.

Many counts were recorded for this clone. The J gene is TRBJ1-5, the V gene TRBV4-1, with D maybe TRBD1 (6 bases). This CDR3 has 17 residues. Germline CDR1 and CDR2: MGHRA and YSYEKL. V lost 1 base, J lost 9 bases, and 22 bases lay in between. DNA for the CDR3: TGCGCCAGCAGCCAAGTCTGGCCCCCGGACAGTTTAGTGCCCCAGCATTTT. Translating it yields CASSQVWPPDSLVPQHF.

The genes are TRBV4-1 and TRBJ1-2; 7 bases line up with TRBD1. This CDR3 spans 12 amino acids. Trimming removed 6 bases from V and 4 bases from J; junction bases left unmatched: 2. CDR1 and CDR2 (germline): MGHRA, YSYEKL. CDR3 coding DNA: TGCGCCAGCAGACAGGGGCTCTATGGCTACACCTTC. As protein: CASRQGLYGYTF.

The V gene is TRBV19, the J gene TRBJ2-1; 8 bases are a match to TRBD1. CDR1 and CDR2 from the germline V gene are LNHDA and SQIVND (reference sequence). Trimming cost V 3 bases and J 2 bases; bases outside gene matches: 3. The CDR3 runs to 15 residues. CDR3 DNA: TGTGCCAGTAGTATCGCGACAGGGGCCTACAATGAGCAGTTCTTC. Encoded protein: CASSIATGAYNEQFF.

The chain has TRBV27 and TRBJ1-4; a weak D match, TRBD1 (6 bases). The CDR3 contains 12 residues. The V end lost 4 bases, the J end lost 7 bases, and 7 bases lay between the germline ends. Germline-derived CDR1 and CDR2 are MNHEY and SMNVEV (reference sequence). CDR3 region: CASSSRGEKLFF. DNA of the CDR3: TGTGCCAGCAGTTCCAGGGGTGAAAAACTGTTTTTT. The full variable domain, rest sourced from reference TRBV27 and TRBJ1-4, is EAQVTQNPRYLITVTGKKLTVTCSQNMNHEYMSWYRQDPGLGLRQIYYSMNVEVTDKGDVPEGYKVSRKEKRNFPLILESPSPNQTSLYFCASSSRGEKLFFGSGTQLSVL.

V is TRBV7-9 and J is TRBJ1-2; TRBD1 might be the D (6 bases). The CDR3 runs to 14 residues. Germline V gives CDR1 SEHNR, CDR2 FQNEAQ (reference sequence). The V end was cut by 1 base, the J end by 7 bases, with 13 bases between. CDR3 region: CASSLGGTTTGYTF. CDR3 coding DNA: TGTGCCAGCAGCTTAGGTGGGACAACGACTGGCTACACCTTC.

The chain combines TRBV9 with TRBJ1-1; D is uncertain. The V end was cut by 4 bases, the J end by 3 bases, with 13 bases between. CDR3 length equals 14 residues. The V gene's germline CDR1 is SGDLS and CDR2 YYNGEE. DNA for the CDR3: TGTGCCAGCAGCACCCCCGGGAGGGACACTGAAGCTTTCTTT. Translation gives CASSTPGRDTEAFF.

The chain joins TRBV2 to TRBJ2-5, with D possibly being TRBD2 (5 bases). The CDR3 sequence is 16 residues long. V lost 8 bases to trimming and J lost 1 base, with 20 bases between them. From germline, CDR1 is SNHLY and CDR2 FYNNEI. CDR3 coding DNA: TGTGCCAGCGGACGGGAAAGTAGTTGGGGCCAAGAGACCCAGTACTTC. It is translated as CASGRESSWGQETQYF.

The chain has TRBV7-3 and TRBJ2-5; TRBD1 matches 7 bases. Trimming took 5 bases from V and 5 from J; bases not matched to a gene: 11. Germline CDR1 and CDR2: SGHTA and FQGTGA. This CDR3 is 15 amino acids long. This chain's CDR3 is CASSRSGGARETQYF. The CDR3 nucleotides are TGTGCCAGCAGCAGGTCAGGGGGAGCAAGGGAGACCCAGTACTTC.

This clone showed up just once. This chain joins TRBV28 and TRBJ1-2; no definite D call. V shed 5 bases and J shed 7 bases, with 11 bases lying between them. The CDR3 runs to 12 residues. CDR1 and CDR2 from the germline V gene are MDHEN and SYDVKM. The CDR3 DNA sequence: TGTGCCAGCAGTACCCCCTCCGGTGGCTACACCTTC. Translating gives CASSTPSGGYTF.

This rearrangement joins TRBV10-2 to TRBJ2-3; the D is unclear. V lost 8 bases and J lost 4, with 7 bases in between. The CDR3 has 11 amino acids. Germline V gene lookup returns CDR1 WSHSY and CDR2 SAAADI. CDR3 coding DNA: TGCGCCAGCGGAAGCGCAGATACGCAGTATTTT. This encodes CASGSADTQYF.

CDR3 coding DNA: TGTGCCAGCAGTTACAAACGGGACAGATCCAATGAGCAGTTCTTC. This encodes CASSYKRDRSNEQFF. This sequence joins TRBV6-5 and TRBJ2-1; 7 bases line up with TRBD1. CDR3 length: 15 amino acids. V lost 2 bases to trimming and J lost 6 bases; unmatched junction nucleotides: 7. In germline, CDR1 is MNHEY, CDR2 SVGAGI.

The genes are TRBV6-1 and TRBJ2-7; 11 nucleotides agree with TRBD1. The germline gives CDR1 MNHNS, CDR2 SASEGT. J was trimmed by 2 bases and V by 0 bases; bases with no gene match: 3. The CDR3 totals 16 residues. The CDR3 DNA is TGTGCCAGCAGTGAAGCGTGGACAGGGGGCCCCTACGAGCAGTACTTC. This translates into CASSEAWTGGPYEQYF.

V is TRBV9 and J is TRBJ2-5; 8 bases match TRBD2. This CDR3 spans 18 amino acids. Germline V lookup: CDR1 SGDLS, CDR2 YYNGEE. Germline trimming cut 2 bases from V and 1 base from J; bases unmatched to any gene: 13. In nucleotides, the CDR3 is TGTGCCAGCAGCGTTGGCGGGAGTGGGAGCGGGGGCCAAGAGACCCAGTACTTC. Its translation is CASSVGGSGSGGQETQYF.